These 21 T cell receptor beta chains came from one sample sequenced in a study of OX40 agonist ivuxolimab in advanced cancers. The library was generated by the immunoSEQ multiplex PCR assay. TCRdb limited this immuneACCESS table to in-frame rearrangements with V and J called. A share of clones is missing; checked studies link under half to unresolved V genes, and the rest is unexplained. Present in this sample are about 50,000 clones, 82% of which were seen just once. About 1.8% of the sample rests with the top ten. The specimen comprised CD4+ or CD8+ T cells sorted from blood, sampled in a trial of the OX40 agonist ivuxolimab. Receptors originate from an adult with an advanced solid tumor such as melanoma, head and neck, liver or kidney cancer.

This chain connects TRBV7-9 to TRBJ2-1; 14 nucleotides line up with TRBD2. Per the germline V gene, CDR1 is SEHNR and CDR2 is FQNEAQ (reference sequence). This CDR3 is built from 18 residues. J gave up 3 bases and V 5 bases, and 9 bases lay outside the gene matches. DNA of the CDR3: TGTGCCAGCAGCCTCGGACTAGCGGGGGGTCCTGTCTACAATGAGCAGTTCTTC. The encoded protein is CASSLGLAGGPVYNEQFF.

V is TRBV5-1 and J is TRBJ2-2; 16 nucleotides agree with TRBD2. This CDR3 has 20 amino acids. Germline loops: CDR1 SGHRS, CDR2 YFSETQ. With 7 bases clipped from V and 5 bases from J, the junction kept 17 bases outside the gene matches. The CDR3 is CASQPGTSGGAPVGTGELFF. The CDR3 bases are TGCGCCAGCCAGCCCGGGACTAGCGGGGGGGCACCGGTAGGAACCGGGGAGCTGTTTTTT.

The J gene is TRBJ1-1, the V gene TRBV5-5; D may be TRBD1 (5 bases). The CDR3 contains 15 residues. Germline V CDR1 and CDR2: SGHKS, YYEKEE (reference sequence). The germline V and J ends were trimmed by 4 bases and 2 bases, with 15 bases remaining between them. The CDR3 nucleotides are TGTGCCAGCAGCATGGCGGGGGGAAGAAACACTGAAGCTTTCTTT. Translating gives CASSMAGGRNTEAFF.

The rearrangement links TRBV11-2 to TRBJ2-1; the match to TRBD1 covers 8 bases. The CDR3 has 12 amino acids. V lost 0 bases, J lost 12 bases, and 1 base stayed unmatched. Germline CDR1 SGHAT, CDR2 FQNNGV. The CDR3 reads CASSLDTGGQFF. CDR3 nucleotide sequence: TGTGCCAGCAGCTTAGATACAGGGGGGCAGTTCTTC.

This clone was recorded once. The gene calls are TRBV11-2 and TRBJ2-1; 7 nucleotides align to TRBD2. With 1 base clipped from V and 7 bases from J, the junction kept 10 bases outside the gene matches. CDR1 SGHAT and CDR2 FQNNGV come from the germline V gene. The length of the CDR3 is 16 residues. The CDR3 DNA is TGTGCCAGCAGCTTAGTGGAGGGGACTATCACTAATGAGCAGTTCTTC. It specifies CASSLVEGTITNEQFF.

This chain links TRBV4-1 with TRBJ2-3, with 11 bases matching TRBD2. Germline CDR1 is MGHRA and CDR2 is YSYEKL. The CDR3 runs to 16 residues. V dropped 6 bases and J dropped 2; count of bases not matched to a gene: 7. CDR3 bases: TGCGCCAGCAGACTACTAGCGGGGGCCACCACAGATACGCAGTATTTT. Translation gives CASRLLAGATTDTQYF.

The sample holds a few counts of this clone. The V and J genes are TRBV7-2 and TRBJ2-7; a weak D match, TRBD1 (6 bases). In germline, CDR1 is SGHTA, CDR2 FQGNSA. The CDR3 is 14 amino acids. Deletions cut 2 bases from V and 2 bases from J, with 10 bases between. CDR3 sequence (DNA): TGTGCCAGCAGCTTACGACAGGCCCCCTACGAGCAGTACTTC. Translation: CASSLRQAPYEQYF.

In its sample, this clone was seen once. The chain couples TRBV9 to TRBJ2-3; 10 bases match TRBD2. Germline assignment: CDR1 SGDLS and CDR2 YYNGEE. V was clipped by 0 bases and J by 1 base; unmatched bases: 2. The CDR3 covers 16 residues. CDR3 sequence: CASSVATSGGTDTQYF. DNA of the CDR3: TGTGCCAGCAGCGTAGCTACTAGCGGGGGCACAGATACGCAGTATTTT. The full variable domain, its missing parts supplied by reference TRBV9 and TRBJ2-3, is DSGVTQTPKHLITATGQRVTLRCSPRSGDLSVYWYQQSLDQGLQFLIQYYNGEERAKGNILERFSAQQFPDLHSELNLSSLELGDSALYFCASSVATSGGTDTQYFGPGTRLTVL.

This chain joins TRBV7-3 and TRBJ1-1; D may be TRBD1 (5 bases). CDR3 length: 15 residues. Germline V gene data show CDR1 as SGHTA and CDR2 as FQGTGA. V was clipped by 5 bases and J by 1 base, with 14 bases between them. CDR3 coding DNA: TGTGCCAGCAGCCTAAGCTCAGGGAAGAACACTGAAGCTTTCTTT. As protein: CASSLSSGKNTEAFF.

The rearrangement uses TRBV7-8 and TRBJ2-5, with D possibly being TRBD1 or TRBD2 (5 bases each). V dropped 1 base and J dropped 6 bases, with 18 bases sitting between them. Germline V gives CDR1 SGHVS, CDR2 FQNEAQ. CDR3 size: 16 residues. In DNA, the CDR3 is TGTGCCAGCAGCTTAGATGTCTGGGACGGTGCGAAGACCCAGTACTTC. It yields the protein CASSLDVWDGAKTQYF.

The V and J genes are TRBV5-6 and TRBJ1-2; D not certain. V was pared by 2 bases and J by 4 bases, with 3 bases between. Per the germline V gene, CDR1 is SGHDT and CDR2 is YYEEEE. The CDR3 totals 11 residues. In DNA, the CDR3 is TGTGCCAGCAGCTTCAGCTATGGCTACACCTTC. Its translation is CASSFSYGYTF.

The chain couples TRBV11-2 to TRBJ1-1, with D perhaps matching TRBD1 (5 bases). Germline values: CDR1 SGHAT, CDR2 FQNNGV. V lost 2 bases to trimming and J lost 0 bases, with 19 bases between them. The CDR3 has 18 amino acids. CDR3 sequence: CASSLRGLRGGMNTEAFF. The DNA for the CDR3 is TGTGCCAGCAGCTTAAGGGGACTGAGGGGCGGCATGAACACTGAAGCTTTCTTT. The entire variable domain, with the rest obtained from reference TRBV11-2 and TRBJ1-1, is as follows: EAGVAQSPRYKIIEKRQSVAFWCNPISGHATLYWYQQILGQGPKLLIQFQNNGVVDDSQLPKDRFSAERLKGVDSTLKIQPAKLEDSAVYLCASSLRGLRGGMNTEAFFGQGTRLTVV.

The chain employs TRBV18 and TRBJ2-5; no reliable D call. Germline CDR1 KGHSH, CDR2 LQKENI. Trimming removed 0 bases from V and 5 bases from J, with 13 bases in between. The CDR3 consists of 15 residues. The CDR3 bases are TGTGCCAGCTCACCACCCAACAACCGTCGGGAGACCCAGTACTTC. Its protein product is CASSPPNNRRETQYF.

CDR3 in DNA: TGTGCCAGTCAGACAGGGACCCGCCAGCCCCAGCATTTT. It codes for CASQTGTRQPQHF. This sequence joins TRBV6-5 and TRBJ1-5; 7 nucleotides line up with TRBD1. With V trimmed by 9 bases and J by 7 bases, 9 bases remained unmatched. The CDR3 length is 13 residues. CDR1 and CDR2 (germline): MNHEY, SVGAGI.

The chain recombines TRBV7-9 with TRBJ2-7; TRBD1 agrees at 9 bases. V dropped 5 bases and J dropped 9; count of bases not matched to a gene: 17. The germline V gene encodes CDR1 SEHNR and CDR2 FQNEAQ (reference sequence). The CDR3 sequence is 16 residues long. CDR3 in amino acids: CASSHGSRTGDKWQYF. CDR3 coding DNA: TGTGCCAGCAGCCACGGGTCGAGGACAGGGGATAAGTGGCAGTACTTC.

This clone occurred a few times. The rearrangement joins TRBV19 to TRBJ1-2; TRBD1 is a possible D gene (5 bases). V dropped 3 bases and J dropped 5 bases, with 13 bases sitting between them. The CDR3 covers 14 residues. The V gene's germline CDR1 is LNHDA and CDR2 SQIVND (reference sequence). Here the CDR3 reads CASSMEGTIYGYTF. In DNA form, the CDR3 reads TGTGCCAGTAGTATGGAGGGGACGATATATGGCTACACCTTC.

This chain connects TRBV6-5 to TRBJ1-3; D is unclear. CDR3 size: 14 residues. Germline values: CDR1 MNHEY, CDR2 SVGAGI. The V gene lost 4 bases and the J gene lost 0 bases, with 7 bases spanning the gap. CDR3 in DNA: TGTGCCAGCAGTTCCTCCCTCTCTGGAAACACCATATATTTT. It translates to CASSSSLSGNTIYF.

This clone was counted a few times. The V call is TRBV2, the J call TRBJ1-5; D gene unclear. Germline lookup yields CDR1 SNHLY and CDR2 FYNNEI. V was cut by 4 bases and J by 9 bases, with 19 bases left in between. The length of the CDR3 is 15 residues. The CDR3 nucleotides are TGTGCCAGCAGTGTGGCGGCCGCCCTTTACGGGCCCCAGCATTTT. It translates to CASSVAAALYGPQHF.

This chain connects TRBV18 to TRBJ1-5; 8 positions agree with TRBD1. Per the germline V gene, CDR1 is KGHSH and CDR2 is LQKENI. V trimming: 6 bases; J trimming: 2 bases; junction bases outside the gene matches: 6. This CDR3 is built from 15 residues. In DNA, the CDR3 is TGTGCCAGCTCTAAACAGGGGGTACGCAATCAGCCCCAGCATTTT. Protein: CASSKQGVRNQPQHF.

This clone qualifies as medium-sized. The J gene is TRBJ1-1, the V gene TRBV4-2, with TRBD1 as a possible D gene (5 bases). CDR1 and CDR2 (germline): LGHNA, YNFKEQ. V lost 0 bases and J 2 bases, leaving 13 bases between the germline ends. The CDR3 contains 16 residues. The CDR3 region has the DNA TGTGCCAGCAGCCAAGACCTAACACAGGTTAACACTGAAGCTTTCTTT. Protein: CASSQDLTQVNTEAFF.

The V and J genes are TRBV6-1 and TRBJ1-2; tentatively, D is TRBD1 (6 bases). The germline V gene has CDR1 MNHNS and CDR2 SASEGT. Trimming took 6 bases from V and 6 from J, leaving 11 bases between them. The CDR3 is 12 residues long. Here the CDR3 reads CASSPRQDGYTF. CDR3 bases: TGTGCCAGCAGCCCCCGACAGGATGGCTACACCTTC.